A selection of T cell receptor beta chains follows, all from one sample in a study of T cell responses to AZD1222 COVID-19 vaccine. TCRdb's copy holds only in-frame clones and misses some; the assay was immunoSEQ multiplex PCR. This sample has approximately 220,000 clones, with just over 90% found just once. Sequenced material: peripheral blood, taken on day 0 of MenACWY control vaccination. These receptors were collected from an adult in good health. Each CDR3 is given with its conserved first and last residue. The order of the fields is clone size, J gene, V gene, D gene, CDR3 protein, CDR3 DNA. The D gene is left open where the match is weak. Clone sizes are given selectively: once, few, many, or a class where the clone is expanded.

. TRBJ1-1 TRBV4-3 . CASSQARVNTEAFF TGCGCCAGCAGCCAAGCCAGGGTGAACACTGAAGCTTTCTTT
once TRBJ1-6 TRBV2 . CASRALNDGNSPLHF TGTGCCAGCAGAGCCCTTAACGACGGGAATTCACCCCTCCACTTT
. TRBJ2-3 TRBV9 . CASSRGGSTDTQYF TGTGCCAGCAGTCGGGGTGGTAGCACAGATACGCAGTATTTT
. TRBJ2-1 TRBV11-2 TRBD2 CASSIMTSSSYNEQFF TGTGCCAGCAGCATCATGACTAGCAGCTCCTACAATGAGCAGTTCTTC
. TRBJ1-2 TRBV23-1 TRBD1 CASNNRGDGYTF TGCGCCAGCAACAACAGGGGTGATGGCTACACCTTC
. TRBJ2-3 TRBV5-1 TRBD2 CASSSGTSGGADTQYF TGCGCCAGCAGCTCGGGGACTAGCGGGGGGGCAGATACGCAGTATTTT
. TRBJ1-1 TRBV27 . CASRPGRVNTEAFF TGTGCCAGCCGTCCGGGGCGAGTGAACACTGAAGCTTTCTTT
. TRBJ1-1 TRBV5-4 . CASSPGPNTEAFF TGTGCCAGCAGCCCGGGACCGAACACTGAAGCTTTCTTT
. TRBJ1-4 TRBV9 . CASSDWGSELFF TGTGCCAGCAGCGACTGGGGGTCCGAACTGTTTTTT
. TRBJ2-7 TRBV9 . CASSARQDFSYEQYF TGTGCCAGCAGCGCGAGACAGGACTTCTCCTACGAGCAGTACTTC
. TRBJ2-5 TRBV20-1 . CSASGLEKETQYF TGCAGTGCTAGTGGGCTAGAAAAAGAGACCCAGTACTTC
. TRBJ2-3 TRBV7-9 . CASSLAMASSTDTQYF TGTGCCAGCAGCTTAGCGATGGCCTCTAGCACAGATACGCAGTATTTT
. TRBJ1-2 TRBV30 TRBD1 CAWGTGVNYGYTF TGTGCCTGGGGGACAGGGGTTAACTATGGCTACACCTTC
. TRBJ1-4 TRBV3-1/TRBV3-2 TRBD1 CASSLVGTGAEKLFF TGTGCCAGCAGCCTAGTCGGGACAGGTGCTGAAAAACTGTTTTTT
. TRBJ1-4 TRBV19 TRBD1 CASTGGAEKLFF TGTGCCAGTACAGGGGGCGCCGAAAAACTGTTTTTT
. TRBJ1-5 TRBV19 . CASSIGSSPNQPQHF TGTGCCAGTAGTATAGGAAGCAGTCCCAATCAGCCCCAGCATTTT
. TRBJ1-6 TRBV11-2 TRBD1 CASSLGPRQGSSYNSPLHF TGTGCCAGCAGCTTAGGGCCCAGACAGGGGAGCTCCTATAATTCACCCCTCCACTTT
. TRBJ1-2 TRBV3-1/TRBV3-2 TRBD1 CASSQGQGNYGYTF TGTGCCAGCAGCCAAGGACAGGGCAACTATGGCTACACCTTC
once TRBJ2-5 TRBV3-1/TRBV3-2 . CASSQEHAAATQYF TGTGCCAGCAGCCAAGAGCACGCTGCGGCGACCCAGTACTTC
. TRBJ2-6 TRBV7-6 . CASSSGDDFSGANVLTF TGTGCCAGCAGCTCCGGGGACGACTTCTCTGGGGCCAACGTCCTGACTTTC
once TRBJ1-1 TRBV14 TRBD1 CASSRDRERNTEAFF TGTGCCAGCAGCCGGGACAGGGAGCGGAACACTGAAGCTTTCTTT
. TRBJ1-6 TRBV4-1 . CASSQAAASYNSPLHF TGCGCCAGCAGCCAAGCCGCAGCCTCCTATAATTCACCCCTCCACTTT
. TRBJ1-2 TRBV6-6 . CASRPVPGSYGYTF TGTGCCAGCAGGCCAGTTCCGGGATCCTATGGCTACACCTTC
. TRBJ2-1 TRBV5-4 TRBD2 CASGRGLATINEQFF TGTGCCAGCGGGCGGGGACTAGCGACTATCAATGAGCAGTTCTTC
. TRBJ2-5 TRBV7-2 TRBD2 CASSAAAGGMETQYF TGTGCCAGCAGTGCCGCGGCGGGGGGAATGGAGACCCAGTACTTC
. TRBJ1-6 TRBV11-1 . CASSLGGNSPLHF TGTGCCAGCAGCTTAGGGGGGAATTCACCCCTCCACTTT